The 10 T cell receptor beta chains given below trace back to one sample, sequenced in a study of T cells in Graves' hyperthyroidism and ophthalmopathy (dated by TCRdb to between 2018 and 2021). Libraries came from multiplex PCR. The sequencer was an Illumina HiSeq 2000. The TCR beta CDR3 regions were amplified from the RNA transcripts. The TCR CDR3 was subjected to a first round of RT-PCR using the HTBI primer set and the Qiagen OneStep RT-PCR kit. The public reads were reprocessed in TCRdb via fastp at Q25 and MiXCR, keeping in-frame beta chains. Rows are unified per CDR3 protein, each entry keeping the most common DNA and genes. The sample table records around 270,000 distinct CDR3 sequences; roughly a fifth of these occur just once. Jointly, the top ten make up under 45% of the sample. What was sequenced was blood. The receptors were gathered from a man aged 50-59 years with Graves' ophthalmopathy.

The V call is TRBV18, the J call TRBJ1-1; maybe TRBD1 (5 bases). CDR3 length equals 13 residues. The V end was cut by 3 bases, the J end by 6 bases, with 11 bases between. From germline, CDR1 is KGHSH and CDR2 LQKENI. In DNA form, the CDR3 reads TGTGCCAGCTCACCTACACCGGGGGCTGAAGCTTTCTTT. Translated: CASSPTPGAEAFF. Together with reference TRBV18 and TRBJ1-1, the CDR3 gives the full variable domain: NAGVMQNPRHLVRRRGQEARLRCSPMKGHSHVYWYRQLPEEGLKFMVYLQKENIIDESGMPKERFSAEFPKEGPSILRIQQVVRGDSAAYFCASSPTPGAEAFFGQGTRLTVV.

This clonotype was seen at least ten times. V and J are TRBV5-1 and TRBJ2-1; D is perhaps TRBD1 (6 bases). The CDR3 covers 14 residues. V was cut by 2 bases and J by 8 bases, with 14 bases left in between. The germline gives CDR1 SGHRS, CDR2 YFSETQ. CDR3 loop: CASSLQGDIDEQFF. The DNA of the CDR3 is TGCGCCAGCAGCTTACAGGGAGATATCGATGAGCAGTTCTTC.

The chain carries TRBV5-1 and TRBJ2-3; no reliable D call. Per germline, CDR1 SGHRS and CDR2 YFSETQ. The CDR3 spans 14 residues. The ends were cut back, 2 bases at V and 2 bases at J, with 9 bases in the middle. CDR3 sequence (DNA): TGCGCCAGCAGCTTTTACCTGTTCACAGATACGCAGTATTTT. The encoded protein is CASSFYLFTDTQYF.

This clonotype was observed at least ten times. The chain couples TRBV18 to TRBJ2-5; tentatively, D is TRBD1 (6 bases). The V and J ends lost 4 bases and 5 bases respectively, with 17 bases between them. The germline gives CDR1 KGHSH, CDR2 LQKENI. This CDR3 comprises 15 residues. Written as DNA, the CDR3 is TGTGCCAGCTCACTATCGGACAGTTATGCGGAGACCCAGTACTTC. This gives the protein CASSLSDSYAETQYF.

CDR3 coding DNA: TGTGCCAGCAGCTTACGGGGGCGGAAGCCGAGCTCCTACAATGAGCAGTTCTTC. It translates to CASSLRGRKPSSYNEQFF. The V and J genes are TRBV7-2 and TRBJ2-1; D may be TRBD1 or TRBD2 (6 bases each). Per germline, CDR1 SGHTA and CDR2 FQGNSA. There are 18 residues in the CDR3. The V and J ends lost 2 bases and 0 bases respectively, with 17 bases between them. Full variable domain (outside the CDR3, taken from reference TRBV7-2 and TRBJ2-1): GAGVSQSPSNKVTEKGKDVELRCDPISGHTALYWYRQSLGQGLEFLIYFQGNSAPDKSGLPSDRFSAERTGGSVSTLTIQRTQQEDSAVYLCASSLRGRKPSSYNEQFFGPGTRLTVL.

The genes are TRBV27 and TRBJ1-2; the D is unclear. Between the trimmed V and J ends, which lost 0 bases and 0 bases, there was a span of 8 bases. There are 15 residues in the CDR3. Per the germline V gene, CDR1 is MNHEY and CDR2 is SMNVEV (reference sequence). CDR3 sequence: CASSLSSNPNYGYTF. CDR3 in DNA: TGTGCCAGCAGTTTATCTAGCAATCCTAACTATGGCTACACCTTC.

The genes are TRBV12-3 or TRBV12-4 and TRBJ1-5; no firm D call. The ends were cut back, 4 bases at V and 11 bases at J, with 12 bases in the middle. This CDR3 is 12 amino acids long. CDR3 nucleotides: TGTGCCAGCAGTTCCGCCCCTGGGGCCCAGCATTTT. As protein: CASSSAPGAQHF.

This chain joins TRBV5-1 and TRBJ1-4; D is possibly TRBD1 (6 bases). V shed 4 bases and J shed 8 bases, with 15 bases lying between them. Germline CDR1 is SGHRS and CDR2 is YFSETQ. The CDR3 consists of 14 residues. The CDR3 nucleotides read TGCGCCAGCAGCCTTGGTGGGACATCGGAAAAACTGTTTTTT. As protein: CASSLGGTSEKLFF.

V gene TRBV6-8 combines with J gene TRBJ2-1, with D perhaps TRBD2 (6 bases). V dropped 4 bases and J dropped 3 bases, with 13 bases sitting between them. This CDR3 spans 15 amino acids. The germline CDR1 and CDR2 sequences are MNHGY and SAAAGT. CDR3 sequence: CASSLIAAYYNEQFF. CDR3 DNA: TGTGCCAGCAGTTTAATAGCGGCATACTACAATGAGCAGTTCTTC.

This chain joins TRBV19 and TRBJ2-2; 7 bases are a match to TRBD1. Germline-derived CDR1 and CDR2 are LNHDA and SQIVND (reference sequence). V was pared by 6 bases and J by 6 bases, with 10 bases of the junction left unmatched. This CDR3 contains 15 residues. CDR3 protein: CASSLDRVVSGELFF. The CDR3, as DNA: TGTGCCAGTAGCCTAGACAGGGTAGTGTCCGGGGAGCTGTTTTTT.